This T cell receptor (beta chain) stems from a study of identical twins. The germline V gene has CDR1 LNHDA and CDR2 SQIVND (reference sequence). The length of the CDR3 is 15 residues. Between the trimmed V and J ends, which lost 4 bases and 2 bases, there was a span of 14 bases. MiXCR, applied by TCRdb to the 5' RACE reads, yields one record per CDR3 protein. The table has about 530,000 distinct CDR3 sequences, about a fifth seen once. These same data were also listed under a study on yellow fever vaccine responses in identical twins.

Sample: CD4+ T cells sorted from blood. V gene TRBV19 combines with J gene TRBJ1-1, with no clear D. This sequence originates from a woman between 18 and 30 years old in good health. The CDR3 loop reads CASSKQTGINTEAFF. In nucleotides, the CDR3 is TGTGCCAGTAGTAAACAGACGGGAATAAACACTGAAGCTTTCTTT.